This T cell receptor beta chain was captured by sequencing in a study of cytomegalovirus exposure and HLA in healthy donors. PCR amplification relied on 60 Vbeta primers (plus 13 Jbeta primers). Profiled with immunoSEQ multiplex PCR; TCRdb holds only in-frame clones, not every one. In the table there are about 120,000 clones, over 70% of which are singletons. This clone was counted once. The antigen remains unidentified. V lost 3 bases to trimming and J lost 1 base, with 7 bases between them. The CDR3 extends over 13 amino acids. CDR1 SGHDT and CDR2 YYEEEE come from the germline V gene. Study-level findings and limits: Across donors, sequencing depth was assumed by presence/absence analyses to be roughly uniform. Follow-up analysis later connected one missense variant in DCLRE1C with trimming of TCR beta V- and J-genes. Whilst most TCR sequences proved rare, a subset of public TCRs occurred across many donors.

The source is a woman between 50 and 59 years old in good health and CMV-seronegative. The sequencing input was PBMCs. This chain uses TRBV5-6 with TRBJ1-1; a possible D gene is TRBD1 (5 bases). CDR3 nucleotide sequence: TGTGCCAGCAGCTCGGACACGAACACTGAAGCTTTCTTT. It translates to CASSSDTNTEAFF.